This record covers a single T cell receptor (beta chain). Per germline, CDR1 LNHNV and CDR2 YYDKDF (reference sequence). The ends were cut back, 8 bases at V and 2 bases at J, with 19 bases in the middle. This CDR3 has 16 amino acids. This sample stems from a study of blood T cell repertoires in COVID-19. Study context: The United States, Italy and Spain provided the acute and convalescent COVID-19 samples. PBMCs, B-cell-depleted T cells, or T cells provided the cDNA or gDNA that made up the material.

Per the authors' pipeline: Amplifying reference gene primers gave estimates of nucleated cell counts. The assay was immunoSEQ multiplex PCR, and TCRdb's table has in-frame clones only and misses some. That table is the source of V, J and clone size, and D and trimming were worked out from the DNA. In the table there are about 71,000 clones, around nine tenths of which are singletons. This TCR was recovered from an elderly woman with acute or convalescent COVID-19. The sample comprised peripheral blood. The chain employs TRBV15 and TRBJ2-1; possible D gene TRBD1, 6 bases. CDR3 region: CATQKGDGGPYNEQFF. CDR3 nucleotide sequence: TGTGCCACCCAAAAGGGGGACGGCGGGCCCTACAATGAGCAGTTCTTC.